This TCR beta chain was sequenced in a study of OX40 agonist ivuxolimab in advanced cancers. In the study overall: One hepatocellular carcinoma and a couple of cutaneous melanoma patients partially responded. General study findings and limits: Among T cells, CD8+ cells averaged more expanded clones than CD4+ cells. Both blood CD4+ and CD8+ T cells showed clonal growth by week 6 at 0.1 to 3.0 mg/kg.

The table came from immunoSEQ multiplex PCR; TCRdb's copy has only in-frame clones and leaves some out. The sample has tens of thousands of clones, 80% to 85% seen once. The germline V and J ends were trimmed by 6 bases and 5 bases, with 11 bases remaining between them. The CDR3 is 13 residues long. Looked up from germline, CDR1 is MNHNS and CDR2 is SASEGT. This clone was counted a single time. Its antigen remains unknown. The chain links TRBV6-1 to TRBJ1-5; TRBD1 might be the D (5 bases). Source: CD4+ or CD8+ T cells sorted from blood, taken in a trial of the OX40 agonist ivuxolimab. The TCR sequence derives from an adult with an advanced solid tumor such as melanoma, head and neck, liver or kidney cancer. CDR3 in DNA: TGTGCCAGCAGAACCCCAGGGCATCAGCCCCAGCATTTT. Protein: CASRTPGHQPQHF.